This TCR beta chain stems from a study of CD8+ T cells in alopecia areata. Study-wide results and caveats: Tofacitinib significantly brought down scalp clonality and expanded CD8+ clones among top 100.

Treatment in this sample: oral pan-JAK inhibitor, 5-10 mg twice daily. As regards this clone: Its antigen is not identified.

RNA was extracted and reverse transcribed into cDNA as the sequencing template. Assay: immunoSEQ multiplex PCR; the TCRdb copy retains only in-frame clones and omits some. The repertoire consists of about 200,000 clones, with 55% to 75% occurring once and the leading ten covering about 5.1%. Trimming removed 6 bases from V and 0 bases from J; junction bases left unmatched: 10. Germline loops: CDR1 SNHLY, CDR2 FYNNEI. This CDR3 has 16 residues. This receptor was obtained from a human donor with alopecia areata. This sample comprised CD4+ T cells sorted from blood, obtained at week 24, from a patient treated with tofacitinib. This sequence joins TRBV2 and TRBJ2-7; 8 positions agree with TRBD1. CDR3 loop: CASSRWPGQDSYEQYF. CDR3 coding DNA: TGTGCCAGCAGCCGTTGGCCGGGACAGGACTCCTACGAGCAGTACTTC. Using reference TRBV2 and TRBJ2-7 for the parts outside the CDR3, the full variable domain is EPEVTQTPSHQVTQMGQEVILRCVPISNHLYFYWYRQILGQKVEFLVSFYNNEISEKSEIFDDQFSVERPDGSNFTLKIRSTKLEDSAMYFCASSRWPGQDSYEQYFGPGTRLTVT.